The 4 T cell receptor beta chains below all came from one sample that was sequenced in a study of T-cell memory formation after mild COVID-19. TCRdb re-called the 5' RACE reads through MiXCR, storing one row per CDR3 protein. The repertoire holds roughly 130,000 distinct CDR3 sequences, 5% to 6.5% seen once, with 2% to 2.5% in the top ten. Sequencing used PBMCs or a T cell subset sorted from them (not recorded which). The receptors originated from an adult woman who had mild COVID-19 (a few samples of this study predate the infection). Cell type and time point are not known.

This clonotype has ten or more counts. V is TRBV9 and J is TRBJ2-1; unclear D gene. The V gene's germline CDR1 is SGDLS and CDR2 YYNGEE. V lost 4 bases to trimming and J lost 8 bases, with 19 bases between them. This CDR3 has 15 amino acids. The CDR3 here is CASSRQRATGYEQFF. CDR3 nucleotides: TGTGCCAGCAGCCGCCAGCGAGCCACGGGTTATGAGCAGTTCTTC.

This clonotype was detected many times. CDR3 nucleotide sequence: TGTGCCAGCAGCTTAGGAGCCATCCGGGACAGCACCGGGGAGCTGTTTTTT. Translated: CASSLGAIRDSTGELFF. This chain connects TRBV11-2 to TRBJ2-2, with 7 nucleotides matching TRBD1. Germline V gene lookup returns CDR1 SGHAT and CDR2 FQNNGV. The CDR3 sequence is 17 residues long. Trimming cost V 1 base and J 4 bases; bases outside gene matches: 9.

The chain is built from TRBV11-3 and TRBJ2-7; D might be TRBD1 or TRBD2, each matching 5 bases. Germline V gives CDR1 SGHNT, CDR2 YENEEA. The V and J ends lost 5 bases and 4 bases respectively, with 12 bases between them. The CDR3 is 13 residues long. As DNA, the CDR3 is TGTGCCAGCAGCGGGGGTTGGGATTACGAGCAGTACTTC. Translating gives CASSGGWDYEQYF.

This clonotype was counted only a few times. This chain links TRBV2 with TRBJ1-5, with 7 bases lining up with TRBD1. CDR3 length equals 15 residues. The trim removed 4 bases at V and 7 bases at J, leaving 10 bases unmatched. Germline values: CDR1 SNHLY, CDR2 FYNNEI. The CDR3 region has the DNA TGTGCCAGCAGTGTAGACAGGGTAGTATACCAGCCCCAGCATTTT. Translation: CASSVDRVVYQPQHF.